One and the same sample provided the 7 T cell receptor beta chains below, sequenced in a study of beta chain features in type 1 diabetes. The sequenced template was cDNA made from the entire isolated RNA. Here immunoSEQ multiplex PCR was the method, and the copy in TCRdb shows in-frame clones only, minus some. The sample carries roughly 500,000 clones, 30% recorded once. The sample was naive CD4+ T cells from blood. Receptors originate from a man in his late teens or twenties in good health.

The sample holds a few counts of this clone. The chain joins TRBV7-9 to TRBJ1-5; D is unclear. CDR1 SEHNR and CDR2 FQNEAQ come from the germline V gene (reference sequence). The CDR3 runs 14 residues. V lost 1 base, J lost 6 bases, and 10 bases lay in between. CDR3 bases: TGTGCCAGCAGCTTAGAAGGGTGGGGTCAGCCCCAGCATTTT. Encoded protein: CASSLEGWGQPQHF.

The chain recombines TRBV5-6 with TRBJ2-1; 12 bases are shared with TRBD2. The germline V gene encodes CDR1 SGHDT and CDR2 YYEEEE. The CDR3 is 15 amino acids. The J segment lost 8 bases and the V segment lost 1 base, leaving 4 bases of the junction unmatched. DNA of the CDR3: TGTGCCAGCAGCTTGCTAGCGGGAGGGCCGCATGAGCAGTTCTTC. Its protein product is CASSLLAGGPHEQFF.

The chain is built from TRBV7-8 and TRBJ2-7, with 7 bases fitting TRBD2. CDR1 and CDR2 from the germline V gene are SGHVS and FQNEAQ. This CDR3 comprises 15 residues. Trimming took 1 base from V and 4 from J; bases not matched to a gene: 7. The CDR3 region has the DNA TGTGCCAGCAGCTTAGTCCGGGGACTAATATACGAGCAGTACTTC. It specifies CASSLVRGLIYEQYF.

The table lists this clone with a few counts. The V and J genes are TRBV25-1 and TRBJ2-3, with D hard to call. The V and J ends lost 3 bases and 2 bases respectively, with 12 bases between them. The CDR3 extends over 15 amino acids. Germline CDR1 and CDR2: MGHDK and SYGVNS. The CDR3 nucleotides are TGTGCCAGCAGTGACGGAGACTCTCCCACAGATACGCAGTATTTT. Protein: CASSDGDSPTDTQYF.

The chain couples TRBV4-1 to TRBJ1-5; TRBD1 matches 9 bases. J gave up 9 bases and V 3 bases, and 6 bases lay outside the gene matches. CDR1 is MGHRA and CDR2 is YSYEKL in the germline V gene. The CDR3 consists of 14 residues. The DNA for the CDR3 is TGCGCCAGCAGCCAGGGACAGGGAGGGCGGCCCCAGCATTTT. Translating it yields CASSQGQGGRPQHF.

This chain connects TRBV28 to TRBJ1-2; tentative D call: TRBD1 (5 bases). This CDR3 is 12 amino acids long. CDR1 is MDHEN, CDR2 SYDVKM, per germline. The V end lost 7 bases, the J end lost 2 bases, and 8 bases lay between the germline ends. CDR3 loop: CASTPGNYGYTF. Written as DNA, the CDR3 is TGTGCCAGCACCCCAGGGAACTATGGCTACACCTTC.

This clone was observed a few times. The J gene is TRBJ2-4, the V gene TRBV7-2, with 9 bases lining up with TRBD1. CDR3 length: 15 residues. The V gene's germline CDR1 is SGHTA and CDR2 FQGNSA. The V gene end was trimmed by 0 bases and the J gene end by 6 bases; junction bases not matched to a gene: 3. The CDR3 spells CASSLAKQGANIQYF. Written as DNA, the CDR3 is TGTGCCAGCAGCTTAGCGAAACAGGGGGCAAACATTCAGTACTTC.